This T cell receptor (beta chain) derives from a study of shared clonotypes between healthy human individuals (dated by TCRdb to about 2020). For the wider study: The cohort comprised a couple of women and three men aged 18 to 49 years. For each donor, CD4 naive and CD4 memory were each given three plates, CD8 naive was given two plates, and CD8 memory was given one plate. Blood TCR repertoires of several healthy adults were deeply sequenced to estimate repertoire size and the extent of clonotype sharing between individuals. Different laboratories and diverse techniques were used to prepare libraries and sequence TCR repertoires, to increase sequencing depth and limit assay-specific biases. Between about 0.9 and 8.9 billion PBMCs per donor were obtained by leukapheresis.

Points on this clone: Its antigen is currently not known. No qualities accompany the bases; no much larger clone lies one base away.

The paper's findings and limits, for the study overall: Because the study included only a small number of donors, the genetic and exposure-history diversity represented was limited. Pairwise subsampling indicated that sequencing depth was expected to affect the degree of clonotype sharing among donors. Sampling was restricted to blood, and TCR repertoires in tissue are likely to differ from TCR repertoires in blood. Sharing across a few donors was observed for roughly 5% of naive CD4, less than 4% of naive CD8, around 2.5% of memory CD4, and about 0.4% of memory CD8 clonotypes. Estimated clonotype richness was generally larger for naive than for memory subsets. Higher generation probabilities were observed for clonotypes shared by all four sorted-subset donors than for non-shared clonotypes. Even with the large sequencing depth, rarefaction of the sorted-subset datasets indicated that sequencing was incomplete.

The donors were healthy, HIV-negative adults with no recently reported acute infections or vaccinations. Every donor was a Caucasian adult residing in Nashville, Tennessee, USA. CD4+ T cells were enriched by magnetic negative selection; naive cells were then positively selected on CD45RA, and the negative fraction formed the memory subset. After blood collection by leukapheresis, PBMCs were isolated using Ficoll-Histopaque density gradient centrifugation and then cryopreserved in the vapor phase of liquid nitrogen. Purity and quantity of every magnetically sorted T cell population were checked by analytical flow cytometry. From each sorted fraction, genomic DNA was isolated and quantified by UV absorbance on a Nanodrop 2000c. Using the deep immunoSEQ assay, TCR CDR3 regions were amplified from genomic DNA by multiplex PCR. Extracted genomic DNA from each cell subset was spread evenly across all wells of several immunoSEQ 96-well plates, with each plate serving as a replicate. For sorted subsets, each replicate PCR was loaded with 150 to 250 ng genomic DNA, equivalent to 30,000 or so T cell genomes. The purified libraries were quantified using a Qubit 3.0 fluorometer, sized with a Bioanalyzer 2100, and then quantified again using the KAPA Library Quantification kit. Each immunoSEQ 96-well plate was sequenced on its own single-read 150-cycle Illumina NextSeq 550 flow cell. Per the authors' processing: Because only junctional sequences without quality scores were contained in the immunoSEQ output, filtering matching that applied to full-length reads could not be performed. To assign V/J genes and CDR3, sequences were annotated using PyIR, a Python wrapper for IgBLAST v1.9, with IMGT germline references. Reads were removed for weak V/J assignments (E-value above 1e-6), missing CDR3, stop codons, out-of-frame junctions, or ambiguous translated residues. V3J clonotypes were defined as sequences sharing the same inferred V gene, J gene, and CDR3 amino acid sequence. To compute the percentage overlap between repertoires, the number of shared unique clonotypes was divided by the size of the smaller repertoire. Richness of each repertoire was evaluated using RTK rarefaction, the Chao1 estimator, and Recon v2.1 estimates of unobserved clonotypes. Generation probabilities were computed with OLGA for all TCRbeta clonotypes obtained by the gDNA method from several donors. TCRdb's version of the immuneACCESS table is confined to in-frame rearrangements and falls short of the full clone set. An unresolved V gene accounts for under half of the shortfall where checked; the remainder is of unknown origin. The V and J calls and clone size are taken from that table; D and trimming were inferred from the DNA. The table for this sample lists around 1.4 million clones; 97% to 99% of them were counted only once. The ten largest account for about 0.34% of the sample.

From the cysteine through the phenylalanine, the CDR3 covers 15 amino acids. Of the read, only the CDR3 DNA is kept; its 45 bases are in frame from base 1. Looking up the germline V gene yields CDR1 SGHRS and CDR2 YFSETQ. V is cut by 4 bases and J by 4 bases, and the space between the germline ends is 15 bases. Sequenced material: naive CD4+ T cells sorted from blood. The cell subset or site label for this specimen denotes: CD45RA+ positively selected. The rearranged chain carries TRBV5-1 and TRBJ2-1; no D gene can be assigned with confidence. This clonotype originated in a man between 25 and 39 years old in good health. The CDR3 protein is CASSADMDPYNEQFF. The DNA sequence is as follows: TGCGCCAGCAGCGCCGACATGGATCCTTACAATGAGCAGTTCTTC. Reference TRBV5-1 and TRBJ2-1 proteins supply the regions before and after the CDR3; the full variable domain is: KAGVTQTPRYLIKTRGQQVTLSCSPISGHRSVSWYQQTPGQGLQFLFEYFSETQRNKGNFPGRFSGRQFSNSRSEMNVSTLELGDSALYLCASSADMDPYNEQFFGPGTRLTVL.